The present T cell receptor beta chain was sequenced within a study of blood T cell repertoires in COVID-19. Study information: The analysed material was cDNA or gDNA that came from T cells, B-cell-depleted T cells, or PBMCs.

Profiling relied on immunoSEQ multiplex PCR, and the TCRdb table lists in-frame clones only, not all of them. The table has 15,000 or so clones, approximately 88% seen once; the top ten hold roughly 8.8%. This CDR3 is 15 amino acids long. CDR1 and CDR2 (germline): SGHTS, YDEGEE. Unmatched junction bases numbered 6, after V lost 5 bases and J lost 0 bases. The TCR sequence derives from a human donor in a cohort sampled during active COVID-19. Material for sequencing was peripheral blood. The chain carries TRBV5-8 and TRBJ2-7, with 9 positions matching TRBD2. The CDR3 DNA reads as TGTGCCAGCAGGATGGGTAGCGGGAGCTCCTACGAGCAGTACTTC. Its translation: CASRMGSGSSYEQYF.